This T cell receptor beta chain was identified during a study of blood T cell repertoires in COVID-19. About the study: Acute and convalescent COVID-19 samples came from the United States, Italy and Spain. Sources were T cells, B-cell-depleted T cells, or PBMCs; the material itself was cDNA or gDNA.

Measured with immunoSEQ multiplex PCR; TCRdb has only the in-frame clones, and not every one. The data hold approximately 140,000 clones, with about 85% observed a single time. V dropped 4 bases and J dropped 5 bases, with 9 bases sitting between them. Looked up from germline, CDR1 is SGHDT and CDR2 is YYEEEE. There are 12 residues in the CDR3. Material for sequencing was peripheral blood. The receptor comes from a woman aged 60 to 75 with active or convalescent COVID-19. The J gene is TRBJ1-2, the V gene TRBV5-6; D might be TRBD1 (6 bases). The CDR3 reads CASSLGQYGYTF. The CDR3 region has the DNA TGTGCCAGCAGCCTCGGACAGTATGGCTACACCTTC.